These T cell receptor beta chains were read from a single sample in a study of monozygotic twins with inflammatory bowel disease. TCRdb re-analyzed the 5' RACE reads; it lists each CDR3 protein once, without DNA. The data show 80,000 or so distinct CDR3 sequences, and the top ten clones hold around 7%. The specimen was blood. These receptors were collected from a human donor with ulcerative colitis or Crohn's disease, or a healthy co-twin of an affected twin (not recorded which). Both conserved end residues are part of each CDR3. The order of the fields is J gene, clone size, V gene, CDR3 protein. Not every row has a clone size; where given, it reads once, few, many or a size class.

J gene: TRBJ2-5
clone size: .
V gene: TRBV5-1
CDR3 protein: CASSTRPGQQETQYF

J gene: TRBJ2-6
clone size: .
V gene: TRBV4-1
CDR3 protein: CASSHLPGQGVPGANVLTF

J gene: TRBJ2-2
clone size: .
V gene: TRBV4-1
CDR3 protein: CASSEDRAELFF

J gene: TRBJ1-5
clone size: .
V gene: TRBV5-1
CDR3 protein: CASSWAGTQPQHF

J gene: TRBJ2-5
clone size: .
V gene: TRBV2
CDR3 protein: CASKYGQGLSETQYF

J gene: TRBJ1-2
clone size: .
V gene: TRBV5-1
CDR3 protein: CASSRGESNYGYTF

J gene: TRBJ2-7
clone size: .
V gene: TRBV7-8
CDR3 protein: CASSLLNYEQYF

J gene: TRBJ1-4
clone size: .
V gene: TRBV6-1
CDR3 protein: CASSGLGTQSEKLFF

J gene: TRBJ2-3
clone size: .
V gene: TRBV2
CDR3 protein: CASSRNRGLTDTQYF

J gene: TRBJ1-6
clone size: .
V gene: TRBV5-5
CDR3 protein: CASSFLTQSNSPLHF

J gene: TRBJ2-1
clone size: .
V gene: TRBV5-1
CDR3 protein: CASSLGPGGDNEQFF

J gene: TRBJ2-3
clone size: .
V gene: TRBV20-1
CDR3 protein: CSARYPISDHKSNTQYF

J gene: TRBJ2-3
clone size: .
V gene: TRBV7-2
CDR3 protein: CASSPYSTDTQYF

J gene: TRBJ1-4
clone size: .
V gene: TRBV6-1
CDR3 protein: CASTPVGGPANEKLFF

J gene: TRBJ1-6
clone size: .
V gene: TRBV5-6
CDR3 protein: CASSPPGAHPRNSPLHF

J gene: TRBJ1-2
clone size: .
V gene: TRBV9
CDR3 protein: CASSVGSQRSYGYTF

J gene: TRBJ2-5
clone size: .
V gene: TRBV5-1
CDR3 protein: CASSLGPTQETQYF

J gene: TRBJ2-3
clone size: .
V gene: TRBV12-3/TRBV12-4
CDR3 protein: CASSHRGQGSDTQYF

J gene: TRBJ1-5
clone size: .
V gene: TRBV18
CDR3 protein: CASSPFSGDQPQHF

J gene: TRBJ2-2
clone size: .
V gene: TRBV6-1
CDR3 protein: CASRARGRIGELFF

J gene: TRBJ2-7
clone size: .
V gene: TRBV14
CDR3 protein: CASPTLPGLAVYEQYF

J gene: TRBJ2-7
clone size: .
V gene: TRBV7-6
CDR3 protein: CASSLSAGLNYEQYF

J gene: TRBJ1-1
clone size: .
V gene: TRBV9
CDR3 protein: CASSAAPGTKAGSTEAFF

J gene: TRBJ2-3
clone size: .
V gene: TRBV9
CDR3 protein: CASSVARGDTDTQYF

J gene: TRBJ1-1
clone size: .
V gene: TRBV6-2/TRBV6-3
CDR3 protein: CASSYSPFGVQGTEAFF

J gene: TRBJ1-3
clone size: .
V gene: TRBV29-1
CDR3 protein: CSVEDQRGSNTIYF

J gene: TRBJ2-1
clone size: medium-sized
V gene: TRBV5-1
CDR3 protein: CASSLTGSNEQFF

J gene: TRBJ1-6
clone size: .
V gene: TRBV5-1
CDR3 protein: CASSVGDRIGSPLHF

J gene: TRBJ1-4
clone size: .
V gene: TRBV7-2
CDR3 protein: CASSFRNRAEKLFF

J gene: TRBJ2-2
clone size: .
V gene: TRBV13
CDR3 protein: CASSLGDRTGELFF

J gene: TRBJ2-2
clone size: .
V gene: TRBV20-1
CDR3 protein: CSANDRGELFF

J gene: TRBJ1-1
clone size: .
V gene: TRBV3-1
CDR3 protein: CASSPTGVTEAFF

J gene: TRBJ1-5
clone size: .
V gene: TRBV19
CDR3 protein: CASSGGQGEQPQHF

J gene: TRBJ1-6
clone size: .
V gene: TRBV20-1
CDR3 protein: CSATTTGANSPLHF

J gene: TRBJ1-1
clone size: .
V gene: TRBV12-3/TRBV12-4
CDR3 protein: CASSYQVKLEAFF

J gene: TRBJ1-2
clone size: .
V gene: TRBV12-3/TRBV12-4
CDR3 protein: CASSRDAPYGYTF

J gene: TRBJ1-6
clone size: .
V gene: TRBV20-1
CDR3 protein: CSAPQVYNSPLHF

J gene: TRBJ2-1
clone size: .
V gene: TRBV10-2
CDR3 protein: CASRQRTSGVNNEQFF

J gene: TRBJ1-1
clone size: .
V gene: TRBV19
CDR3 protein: CASSMALNTEAFF

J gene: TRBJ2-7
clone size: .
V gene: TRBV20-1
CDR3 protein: CSARDPPRPGQSSYEQYF

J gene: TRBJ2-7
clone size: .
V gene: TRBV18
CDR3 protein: CASSSDSSYEQYF

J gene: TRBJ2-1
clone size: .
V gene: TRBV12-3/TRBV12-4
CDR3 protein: CASSTGTKGLNEQFF

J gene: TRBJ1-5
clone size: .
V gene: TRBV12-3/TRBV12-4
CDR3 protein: CASSLYGTGDYQPQHF

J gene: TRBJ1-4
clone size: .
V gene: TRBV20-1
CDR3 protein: CSARTVGRTNEKLFF

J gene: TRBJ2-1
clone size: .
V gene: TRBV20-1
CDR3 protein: CSASENNEQFF

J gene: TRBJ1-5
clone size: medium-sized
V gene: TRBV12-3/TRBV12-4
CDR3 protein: CASSFRQSEEQPQHF

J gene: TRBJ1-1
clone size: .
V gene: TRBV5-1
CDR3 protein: CASSLGQPSTNTEAFF

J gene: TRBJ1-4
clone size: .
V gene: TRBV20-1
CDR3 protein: CSANKLETGFNEKLFF

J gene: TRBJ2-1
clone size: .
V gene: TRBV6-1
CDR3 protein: CASRRRDRGDEQFF

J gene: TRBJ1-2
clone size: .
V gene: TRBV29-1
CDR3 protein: CSVPGFRGYGYTF

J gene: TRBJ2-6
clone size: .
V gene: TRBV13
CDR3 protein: CASSPLSHSGANVLTF

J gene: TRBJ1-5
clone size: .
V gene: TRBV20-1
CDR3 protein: CSARATGQGNQPQHF

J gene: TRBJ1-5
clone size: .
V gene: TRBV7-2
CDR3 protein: CASSSSGTGGREPQHF

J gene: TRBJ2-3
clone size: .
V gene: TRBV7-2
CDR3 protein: CASSLLGRDTDTQYF

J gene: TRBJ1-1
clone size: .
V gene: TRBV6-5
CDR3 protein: CASSYGDSTEAFF

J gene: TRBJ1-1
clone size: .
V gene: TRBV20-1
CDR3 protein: CSASPPGTPEAFF